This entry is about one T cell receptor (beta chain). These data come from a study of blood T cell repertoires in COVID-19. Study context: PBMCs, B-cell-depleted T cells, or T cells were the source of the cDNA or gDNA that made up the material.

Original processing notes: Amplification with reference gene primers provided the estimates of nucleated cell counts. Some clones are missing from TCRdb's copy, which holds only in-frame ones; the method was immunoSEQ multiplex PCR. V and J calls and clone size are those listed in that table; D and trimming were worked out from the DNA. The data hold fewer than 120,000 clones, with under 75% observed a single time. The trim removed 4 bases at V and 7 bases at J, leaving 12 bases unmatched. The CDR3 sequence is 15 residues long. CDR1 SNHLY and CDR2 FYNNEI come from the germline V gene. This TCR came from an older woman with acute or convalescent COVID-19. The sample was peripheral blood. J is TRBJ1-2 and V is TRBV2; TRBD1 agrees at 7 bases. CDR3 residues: CASSADRADRGGYTF. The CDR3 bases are TGTGCCAGCAGTGCCGACAGGGCCGATCGAGGTGGCTACACCTTC.